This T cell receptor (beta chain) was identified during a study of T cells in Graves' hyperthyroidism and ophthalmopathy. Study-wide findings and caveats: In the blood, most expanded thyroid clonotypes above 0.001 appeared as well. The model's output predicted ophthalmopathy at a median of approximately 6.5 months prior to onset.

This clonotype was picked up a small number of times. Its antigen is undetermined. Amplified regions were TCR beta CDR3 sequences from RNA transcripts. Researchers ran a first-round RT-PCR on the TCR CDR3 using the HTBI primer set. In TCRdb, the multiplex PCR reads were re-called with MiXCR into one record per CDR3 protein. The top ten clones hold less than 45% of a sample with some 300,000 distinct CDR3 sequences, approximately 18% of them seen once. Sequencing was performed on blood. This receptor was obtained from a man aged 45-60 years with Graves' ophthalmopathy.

The CDR3 loop reads CSASDRIGTEAFF. DNA for the CDR3: TGCAGTGCTAGCGACAGGATCGGCACTGAAGCTTTCTTT. This chain connects TRBV20-1 to TRBJ1-1, with D maybe TRBD1 (6 bases). CDR1 and CDR2 (germline): DFQATT, SNEGSKA (reference sequence). The CDR3 covers 13 residues. Trimming took off 3 bases at V and 4 bases at J, with 12 bases between the two ends.